The 12 T cell receptor beta chains reported below all come from one sample, sequenced in a study of beta chain features in type 1 diabetes. What these receptors recognize is not known. The whole isolated RNA underwent reverse transcription, so sequencing captured expressed TCRB transcripts. Here immunoSEQ multiplex PCR was the method, and the copy in TCRdb shows in-frame clones only, minus some. The table lists about 710,000 clones, roughly an eighth of them singletons. Study conclusions and caveats: Shortening that was moderate but significant affected the TCRB CDR3s of Type 1 diabetes patients in all four CD4+ subsets.

Source material: naive CD4+ T cells from blood. The receptors here all came from a man aged 18 to 29 with type 1 diabetes.

This clone was found a few times. The V call is TRBV28, the J call TRBJ2-1; D is possibly TRBD2 (6 bases). The CDR3 loop spans 16 amino acids. Between the trimmed V and J ends, which lost 6 bases and 2 bases, there was a span of 17 bases. Per the germline V gene, CDR1 is MDHEN and CDR2 is SYDVKM. As DNA, the CDR3 is TGTGCCAGCAGCCCCGCCGGGACTTCGGCCTACAATGAGCAGTTCTTC. Protein sequence: CASSPAGTSAYNEQFF. The full variable domain, rest sourced from reference TRBV28 and TRBJ2-1, is DVKVTQSSRYLVKRTGEKVFLECVQDMDHENMFWYRQDPGLGLRLIYFSYDVKMKEKGDIPEGYSVSREKKERFSLILESASTNQTSMYLCASSPAGTSAYNEQFFGPGTRLTVL.

This chain connects TRBV5-1 to TRBJ2-7, with 8 bases aligning to TRBD1. CDR1 and CDR2 from the germline V gene are SGHRS and YFSETQ. The CDR3 length is 14 residues. Trimming at V came to 4 bases and at J to 1 base, leaving 4 bases not matched to a gene. DNA of the CDR3: TGCGCCAGCAGCACAGGGGGGTCATCCTACGAGCAGTACTTC. Translating gives CASSTGGSSYEQYF.

The rearrangement links TRBV27 to TRBJ1-4; 7 bases align to TRBD1. CDR3 size: 15 residues. The V segment lost 6 bases and the J segment 3 bases; nucleotides outside the gene matches: 7. Germline V gives CDR1 MNHEY, CDR2 SMNVEV (reference sequence). The CDR3 coding sequence is TGTGCCAGCAGCGGAACCGGGACAGCTAATGAAAAACTGTTTTTT. Amino acid sequence: CASSGTGTANEKLFF.

This clone has only a few counts. J is TRBJ2-1 and V is TRBV5-1; 7 positions match TRBD1. The CDR3 length is 18 residues. Per the germline V gene, CDR1 is SGHRS and CDR2 is YFSETQ. The ends lost 1 base at V and 6 bases at J; junction bases unmatched: 16. The CDR3 loop is CASSLKGSQTGYFNEQFF. The CDR3 DNA sequence: TGCGCCAGCAGCTTGAAGGGAAGCCAGACAGGGTATTTCAATGAGCAGTTCTTC.

This clone occurred once. V usage is TRBV7-9 and J usage is TRBJ2-3; tentative D call: TRBD1 (5 bases). V was shortened by 0 bases and J by 6 bases, with 7 bases between the two germline ends. This CDR3 has 13 residues. Per the germline V gene, CDR1 is SEHNR and CDR2 is FQNEAQ (reference sequence). The CDR3: CASSLARQDTQYF. The CDR3 nucleotides read TGTGCCAGCAGCTTAGCCCGACAGGATACGCAGTATTTT.

This clone has a handful of counts. V gene TRBV7-2 combines with J gene TRBJ2-4, with a possible D match to TRBD2 (6 bases). V lost 1 base to trimming and J lost 5 bases, with 21 bases between them. The CDR3 sequence is 18 residues long. CDR1 SGHTA and CDR2 FQGNSA come from the germline V gene. The CDR3: CASSLGGLSAQEENIQYF. Written as DNA, the CDR3 is TGTGCCAGCAGCTTAGGCGGACTATCTGCACAGGAGGAAAACATTCAGTACTTC.

This chain connects TRBV18 to TRBJ2-7; maybe TRBD2 (5 bases). This CDR3 comprises 15 residues. The ends were cut back, 3 bases at V and 6 bases at J, with 18 bases in the middle. Germline CDR1 is KGHSH and CDR2 is LQKENI. The CDR3 sequence is CASSPQEDPGGEQYF. CDR3 nucleotide sequence: TGTGCCAGCTCACCCCAGGAGGACCCCGGCGGCGAGCAGTACTTC.

Only a few counts were recorded for this clone. The J gene is TRBJ2-1, the V gene TRBV7-9; 8 bases agree with TRBD1. The trim removed 6 bases at V and 4 bases at J, leaving 8 bases unmatched. The CDR3 is made up of 15 amino acids. Germline V gene data show CDR1 as SEHNR and CDR2 as FQNEAQ (reference sequence). CDR3 sequence: CASRSGTGGYNEQFF. The DNA of the CDR3 is TGTGCCAGCAGGTCCGGGACAGGCGGGTACAATGAGCAGTTCTTC.

This clone was seen a few times. V gene TRBV6-5 combines with J gene TRBJ2-1; possibly TRBD1 or TRBD2 for D (5 bases each). CDR1 MNHEY and CDR2 SVGAGI come from the germline V gene. The CDR3 runs 14 residues. The V end was cut by 8 bases, the J end by 0 bases, with 11 bases between. The CDR3 loop reads CASSRDGSYNEQFF. CDR3 DNA sequence: TGTGCCAGCTCCCGGGACGGCTCCTACAATGAGCAGTTCTTC.

V and J are TRBV7-6 and TRBJ2-1, with D possibly being TRBD1 (6 bases). This CDR3 region has 17 residues. Germline lookup yields CDR1 SGHVS and CDR2 FNYEAQ. V was pared by 5 bases and J by 0 bases, with 17 bases between. DNA for the CDR3: TGTGCCAGCAGCCCAGGACAGCAGCCTGCCTCCTACAATGAGCAGTTCTTC. Amino acid sequence: CASSPGQQPASYNEQFF.

This clone turned up a few times. The CDR3 DNA sequence: TGTGCCAGCAGCGGCCATGGGGGCGCTCAGAGTGTGGAGCAGTACTTC. Its translation: CASSGHGGAQSVEQYF. This sequence joins TRBV7-9 and TRBJ2-7; tentatively, D is TRBD1 (6 bases). The V end was cut by 5 bases, the J end by 7 bases, with 24 bases between. Germline V gene lookup returns CDR1 SEHNR and CDR2 FQNEAQ (reference sequence). The CDR3 has 16 amino acids.

The chain has TRBV30 and TRBJ1-1; D possibly corresponds to TRBD1 (5 bases). The CDR3 length is 13 residues. Germline lookup yields CDR1 GTSNPN and CDR2 SVGIG (reference sequence). V was clipped by 5 bases and J by 11 bases, with 21 bases between them. CDR3 sequence reads: CAWDSLGATGAFF. The CDR3 coding sequence is TGTGCCTGGGACAGTTTAGGGGCAACTGGGGCTTTCTTT.